This T cell receptor (beta chain) is from a study of blood T cell repertoires in COVID-19. Some clones are missing from TCRdb's copy, which holds only in-frame ones; the method was immunoSEQ multiplex PCR. The table lists 200,000 to 250,000 clones, approximately 87% of them singletons. Germline trimming cut 6 bases from V and 2 bases from J; bases unmatched to any gene: 4. This CDR3 region has 14 residues. Germline CDR1 is SNHLY and CDR2 is FYNNEI. V is TRBV2 and J is TRBJ1-2; TRBD1 matches 9 bases. Sequencing was performed on PBMCs or T cells enriched from blood (not recorded which). This receptor was obtained from a woman aged 45-65 years in a cohort exposed to, infected with or recovered from COVID-19 (not recorded which). In DNA, the CDR3 is TGTGCCAGCAGGGACACAGGGGGCAACTATGGCTACACCTTC. Its translation is CASRDTGGNYGYTF.